These 30 T cell receptor beta chains originate from one sample sequenced in a study of OX40 agonist ivuxolimab in advanced cancers. Profiled with immunoSEQ multiplex PCR; TCRdb holds only in-frame clones, not every one. Altogether tens of thousands of clones are present, 87% being singletons, with the ten largest covering approximately 2%. The input for sequencing was CD4+ or CD8+ T cells sorted from blood, taken in a trial of the OX40 agonist ivuxolimab. The source is an adult with an advanced solid tumor such as melanoma, head and neck, liver or kidney cancer.

This clone was detected a few times. The chain carries TRBV2 and TRBJ1-2; D unclear. Trimming cost V 5 bases and J 4 bases, with 14 bases left between them. Germline loops: CDR1 SNHLY, CDR2 FYNNEI. CDR3 length: 14 amino acids. CDR3 loop: CASSSGLGGYGYTF. The CDR3 DNA reads as TGTGCCAGCAGTTCCGGACTCGGAGGCTATGGCTACACCTTC.

The rearrangement links TRBV5-1 to TRBJ2-5; 8 bases map to TRBD2. V was clipped by 3 bases and J by 4 bases; unmatched bases: 5. This CDR3 contains 14 residues. Germline values: CDR1 SGHRS, CDR2 YFSETQ. The CDR3 sequence is CASSSGGPGETQYF. The CDR3 DNA reads as TGCGCCAGCAGCTCGGGGGGGCCAGGAGAGACCCAGTACTTC.

The chain couples TRBV5-1 to TRBJ1-5; D unresolved. In germline, CDR1 is SGHRS, CDR2 YFSETQ. This CDR3 is built from 15 residues. V lost 0 bases and J lost 6, with 13 bases in between. The CDR3 sequence: CASSLDSPNGQPQHF. CDR3 in DNA: TGCGCCAGCAGCTTGGACAGCCCTAATGGTCAGCCCCAGCATTTT.

The gene calls are TRBV14 and TRBJ2-1; D is undetermined. CDR1 SGHDN and CDR2 FVKESK come from the germline V gene. CDR3 size: 14 residues. Trimming removed 4 bases from V and 3 bases from J, with 10 bases in between. The CDR3 spells CASSRAVYYNEQFF. The CDR3 bases are TGTGCCAGCAGCCGGGCAGTATACTACAATGAGCAGTTCTTC.

V gene TRBV11-2 combines with J gene TRBJ1-3; TRBD1 aligns across 7 bases. Losses at the gene ends were 1 base for V and 0 bases for J; bases not matched to a gene: 12. CDR1 SGHAT and CDR2 FQNNGV come from the germline V gene. CDR3 length: 19 residues. The CDR3 DNA follows: TGTGCCAGCAGCTTAGTAGGGGGCAGGGGCACTGACTCTGGAAACACCATATATTTT. It codes for CASSLVGGRGTDSGNTIYF. Using reference TRBV11-2 and TRBJ1-3 for the parts outside the CDR3, the full variable domain is EAGVAQSPRYKIIEKRQSVAFWCNPISGHATLYWYQQILGQGPKLLIQFQNNGVVDDSQLPKDRFSAERLKGVDSTLKIQPAKLEDSAVYLCASSLVGGRGTDSGNTIYFGEGSWLTVV.

The V gene is TRBV5-1, the J gene TRBJ1-5, with 10 bases identical to TRBD1. Germline CDR1 SGHRS, CDR2 YFSETQ. The CDR3 sequence is 14 residues long. The V gene end was trimmed by 4 bases and the J gene end by 6 bases; junction bases not matched to a gene: 4. CDR3 region: CASSQGQGIQPQHF. CDR3 sequence (DNA): TGCGCCAGCAGCCAGGGACAGGGGATTCAGCCCCAGCATTTT.

The V gene is TRBV6-5, the J gene TRBJ2-1, with 8 nucleotides matching TRBD2. Trimming cost V 10 bases and J 7 bases; bases outside gene matches: 12. CDR3 length: 14 amino acids. Germline lookup yields CDR1 MNHEY and CDR2 SVGAGI. The DNA for the CDR3 is TGTGCCACGAGCTCGGTAGCGGGATGGAATGAGCAGTTCTTC. This gives the protein CATSSVAGWNEQFF.

V is TRBV6-6 and J is TRBJ1-1; D uncertain. The CDR3 totals 12 residues. With 8 bases removed from V and 6 bases from J, the gap between germline ends came to 13 bases. Germline V lookup: CDR1 MNHNY, CDR2 SVGAGI (reference sequence). CDR3 loop: CASGVPGAEAFF. The CDR3 region has the DNA TGTGCCAGCGGCGTCCCTGGCGCTGAAGCTTTCTTT.

The chain employs TRBV28 and TRBJ2-1; D may be TRBD1 (5 bases). The CDR3 is 13 amino acids. Trimming left V 9 bases short and J 4 bases short, with 13 bases between. Germline CDR1 and CDR2: MDHEN and SYDVKM. The CDR3 here is CASAGAGYNEQFF. CDR3 bases: TGTGCCAGTGCTGGGGCAGGGTACAATGAGCAGTTCTTC.

The chain couples TRBV4-1 to TRBJ2-5; 14 nucleotides match TRBD2. Germline CDR1 reads MGHRA; CDR2 reads YSYEKL. Trimming cost V 4 bases and J 2 bases; bases outside gene matches: 12. The CDR3 has 19 residues. As DNA, the CDR3 is TGCGCCAGCAGCCTAAAGAGTTCGGGACTAGCGGGGGTACAAGAGACCCAGTACTTC. Translated, it gives CASSLKSSGLAGVQETQYF.

The rearrangement links TRBV6-5 to TRBJ1-3; D gene ambiguous. Trimming removed 7 bases from V and 2 bases from J, with 12 bases in between. Germline V gives CDR1 MNHEY, CDR2 SVGAGI. The CDR3 has 14 residues. The CDR3, as DNA: TGTGCCAGCATTCTTAAGGGCGCTGGAAACACCATATATTTT. Translation gives CASILKGAGNTIYF.

V and J are TRBV11-3 and TRBJ2-5; 7 nucleotides match TRBD2. The CDR3 totals 15 residues. After removal of 3 bases from V and 4 bases from J, the junction contained 8 bases not matched to a gene. Germline V gene lookup returns CDR1 SGHNT and CDR2 YENEEA. DNA for the CDR3: TGTGCCAGCAGCTTTGACGGGAGGATCGGAGAGACCCAGTACTTC. This gives the protein CASSFDGRIGETQYF.

The rearrangement uses TRBV7-2 and TRBJ2-3; D may correspond to TRBD1 or TRBD2 (5 bases each). The V gene's germline CDR1 is SGHTA and CDR2 FQGNSA. This CDR3 is built from 13 residues. V was trimmed by 5 bases and J by 6 bases, leaving 12 bases between them. CDR3 bases: TGTGCCAGCAGCCCCGGGGCTCCCGATACGCAGTATTTT. Protein: CASSPGAPDTQYF.

The chain carries TRBV5-1 and TRBJ1-1, with D possibly TRBD1 on 5 matching bases. V lost 3 bases, J lost 1 base, and 10 bases lay in between. Germline loops: CDR1 SGHRS, CDR2 YFSETQ. The CDR3 is 14 amino acids. The CDR3 here is CASSWGPSNTEAFF. DNA for the CDR3: TGCGCCAGCAGCTGGGGACCGTCGAACACTGAAGCTTTCTTT.

The CDR3 spells CASSSGGQGRKLFF. The CDR3 DNA reads as TGTGCCAGCAGCTCCGGAGGACAGGGCCGCAAACTGTTTTTT. This rearrangement joins TRBV28 to TRBJ1-4; 8 bases match TRBD1. V was pared by 6 bases and J by 11 bases, with 11 bases of the junction left unmatched. The CDR3 covers 14 residues. Germline V gene lookup returns CDR1 MDHEN and CDR2 SYDVKM.

The V gene is TRBV10-1, the J gene TRBJ2-3; 7 bases line up with TRBD1. From germline, CDR1 is WNHNN and CDR2 SYGVQD (reference sequence). The CDR3 totals 16 residues. V trimming: 3 bases; J trimming: 2 bases; junction bases outside the gene matches: 8. As DNA, the CDR3 is TGCGCCAGCAGTGACCGGCGAGGGGGCAACACAGATACGCAGTATTTT. This encodes CASSDRRGGNTDTQYF.

This clone was detected a few times. The chain has TRBV5-5 and TRBJ2-7; D ambiguous. CDR3 length: 14 amino acids. Germline values: CDR1 SGHKS, CDR2 YYEKEE (reference sequence). V was trimmed by 2 bases and J by 0 bases, leaving 9 bases between them. The DNA for the CDR3 is TGTGCCAGCAGCTTCCAGGTTGGCTCCTACGAGCAGTACGTC. Amino acids: CASSFQVGSYEQYV.

This clone was counted a single time. The V call is TRBV28, the J call TRBJ1-1, with D unresolved. Per germline, CDR1 MDHEN and CDR2 SYDVKM. This CDR3 has 15 residues. V was clipped by 4 bases and J by 1 base, with 13 bases between them. The CDR3 DNA reads as TGTGCCAGCAGTTCTACCGGAGAGCGGAACACTGAAGCTTTCTTT. It specifies CASSSTGERNTEAFF.

J is TRBJ2-2 and V is TRBV18; the D is unclear. V lost 4 bases to trimming and J lost 4 bases, with 10 bases between them. Germline assignment: CDR1 KGHSH and CDR2 LQKENI. The CDR3 consists of 14 residues. The DNA of the CDR3 is TGTGCCAGCTCACGGTGGGAAGGCACCGGGGAGCTGTTTTTT. The encoded protein is CASSRWEGTGELFF.

The chain links TRBV10-3 to TRBJ2-7; 12 nucleotides agree with TRBD2. This CDR3 is 14 amino acids long. The germline V gene has CDR1 ENHRY and CDR2 SYGVKD. Trimming at V came to 5 bases and at J to 3 bases, leaving 2 bases not matched to a gene. CDR3 nucleotide sequence: TGTGCCATCAGTAGGACTAGCGGGAACTACGAGCAGTACTTC. Translation gives CAISRTSGNYEQYF.

V is TRBV7-2 and J is TRBJ2-2, with TRBD2 matching 11 bases. The CDR3 runs to 18 residues. Germline V CDR1 and CDR2: SGHTA, FQGNSA. V shed 2 bases and J 8 bases; nucleotides not matched to a gene: 13. The CDR3 DNA follows: TGTGCCAGCAGCTTATTTATTAGCGGGAGGGCCAGGAGGGGGGAGCTGTTTTTT. It is translated as CASSLFISGRARRGELFF.

The chain joins TRBV28 to TRBJ2-1; a possible D gene is TRBD1 (6 bases). Deletions cut 8 bases from V and 5 bases from J, with 16 bases between. Germline V lookup: CDR1 MDHEN, CDR2 SYDVKM. The CDR3 covers 14 residues. The CDR3 sequence is CASYYADRNNEQFF. DNA for the CDR3: TGTGCCAGCTATTATGCGGACAGAAACAATGAGCAGTTCTTC.

The chain uses TRBV7-9 and TRBJ1-2, with 8 bases fitting TRBD1. The CDR3 is 18 residues long. The V and J ends lost 8 bases and 4 bases, in that order; junction bases with no gene match: 21. Germline lookup yields CDR1 SEHNR and CDR2 FQNEAQ (reference sequence). DNA for the CDR3: TGTGCCAGCGGGTGGTCGATCCCGATCCAGGGGGCGAGCTATGGCTACACCTTC. Translating gives CASGWSIPIQGASYGYTF. Complete variable domain (other parts from reference TRBV7-9 and TRBJ1-2): DTGVSQNPRHKITKRGQNVTFRCDPISEHNRLYWYRQTLGQGPEFLTYFQNEAQLEKSRLLSDRFSAERPKGSFSTLEIQRTEQGDSAMYLCASGWSIPIQGASYGYTFGSGTRLTVV.

V and J are TRBV4-1 and TRBJ1-5; unclear D gene. CDR1 is MGHRA, CDR2 YSYEKL, per germline. Trimming shortened V by 0 bases and J by 2 bases, and 8 bases separated the two germline ends. There are 15 residues in the CDR3. The CDR3 loop reads CASSQERGRNQPQHF. CDR3 DNA: TGCGCCAGCAGCCAAGAGAGAGGTCGCAATCAGCCCCAGCATTTT.

The chain carries TRBV4-3 and TRBJ1-5, with TRBD1 as a possible D gene (5 bases). This CDR3 contains 13 residues. Deletions cut 0 bases from V and 11 bases from J, with 11 bases between. Germline values: CDR1 LGHNA, CDR2 YSLEER. Here the CDR3 reads CASSQEVRGAQHF. CDR3 nucleotides: TGCGCCAGCAGCCAAGAAGTGCGGGGGGCCCAGCATTTT.

The count of this clone is one. The V call is TRBV18, the J call TRBJ2-2; TRBD1 aligns across 7 bases. The V and J ends lost 7 bases and 1 base, in that order; junction bases with no gene match: 9. The CDR3 extends over 16 amino acids. Germline lookup yields CDR1 KGHSH and CDR2 LQKENI. CDR3 nucleotide sequence: TGTGCCAGCTTACAACGGACAGGACGGAACACCGGGGAGCTGTTTTTT. It encodes CASLQRTGRNTGELFF.

The V call is TRBV29-1, the J call TRBJ1-2; 9 nucleotides agree with TRBD1. The CDR3 is made up of 13 amino acids. The V gene end was trimmed by 4 bases and the J gene end by 2 bases; junction bases not matched to a gene: 2. The germline V gene encodes CDR1 SQVTM and CDR2 ANQGSEA. The CDR3 DNA reads as TGCAGCGTTGCGGGACAGGGAAACTATGGCTACACCTTC. Protein product: CSVAGQGNYGYTF.

The J gene is TRBJ2-2, the V gene TRBV28; possible D gene TRBD1, 6 bases. This CDR3 has 15 amino acids. Germline lookup yields CDR1 MDHEN and CDR2 SYDVKM. Trimming removed 6 bases at V and 5 bases at J, with 16 bases between. CDR3 protein: CASSPTGQGTGELFF. The CDR3, as DNA: TGTGCCAGCAGCCCTACAGGGCAGGGGACCGGGGAGCTGTTTTTT.

V and J are TRBV30 and TRBJ1-1; 8 nucleotides match TRBD1. CDR3 length equals 15 residues. The V and J ends lost 4 bases and 6 bases, in that order; junction bases with no gene match: 13. Germline assignment: CDR1 GTSNPN and CDR2 SVGIG (reference sequence). CDR3 sequence (DNA): TGTGCCTGGAATCGGTTGGGGACAGGTACATCTGAAGCTTTCTTT. Translating gives CAWNRLGTGTSEAFF. Full variable domain (remainder filled in from reference TRBV30 and TRBJ1-1): SQTIHQWPATLVQPVGSPLSLECTVEGTSNPNLYWYRQAAGRGLQLLFYSVGIGQISSEVPQNLSASRPQDRQFILSSKKLLLSDSGFYLCAWNRLGTGTSEAFFGQGTRLTVV.

The chain couples TRBV5-4 to TRBJ2-5; 11 bases map to TRBD1. CDR3 length: 15 residues. From germline, CDR1 is SGHNT and CDR2 YYREEE (reference sequence). V lost 4 bases and J lost 5; bases outside the gene matches: 7. This CDR3 is CASSTGTGGLETQYF. CDR3 DNA sequence: TGTGCCAGCAGCACCGGGACAGGGGGTTTGGAGACCCAGTACTTC.